The 10 T cell receptor beta chains below were found in one sample sequenced in a study of T cells after yellow fever vaccination. TCRdb fed the 5' RACE reads into MiXCR, producing one record per CDR3 protein. Here the sample spans 300,000 to 400,000 distinct CDR3 sequences, 4% being singletons. The source material was PBMCs, sampled 5 days after the yellow fever booster vaccination. The receptors shown here come from a man in his late teens or twenties who received the YFV17D yellow fever vaccine.

The chain joins TRBV29-1 to TRBJ2-5; 9 bases are a match to TRBD1. J was trimmed by 4 bases and V by 4 bases; bases with no gene match: 4. CDR1 is SQVTM and CDR2 is ANQGSEA in the germline V gene. This CDR3 comprises 13 residues. In DNA form, the CDR3 reads TGCAGCGTTGCGGGACAGGGAGGAGAGACCCAGTACTTC. Translation: CSVAGQGGETQYF.

This chain links TRBV5-6 with TRBJ1-5; no definite D call. Trimming took off 4 bases at V and 0 bases at J, with 8 bases between the two ends. CDR1 is SGHDT, CDR2 YYEEEE, per germline. The CDR3 has 14 residues. The chain's CDR3 is CASSRLYSNQPQHF. The DNA for the CDR3 is TGTGCCAGCAGCCGCCTTTATAGCAATCAGCCCCAGCATTTT.

In its sample, this clonotype was seen many times. The chain uses TRBV29-1 and TRBJ2-5; no clear D gene. The length of the CDR3 is 14 residues. With 2 bases removed from V and 3 bases from J, the gap between germline ends came to 13 bases. CDR1 and CDR2 from the germline V gene are SQVTM and ANQGSEA. CDR3 region: CSVEYAVKEETQYF. The CDR3 nucleotides are TGCAGCGTTGAATACGCAGTAAAAGAAGAGACCCAGTACTTC.

The chain recombines TRBV4-1 with TRBJ1-1; D call uncertain. The CDR3 runs to 12 residues. CDR1 and CDR2 (germline): MGHRA, YSYEKL. V dropped 2 bases and J dropped 7 bases, with 8 bases sitting between them. CDR3 sequence (DNA): TGCGCCAGCAGCCAACGGGAGAGTGAAGCTTTCTTT. Amino acids: CASSQRESEAFF.

V is TRBV18 and J is TRBJ1-5; D unresolved. This CDR3 has 15 amino acids. The ends were cut back, 6 bases at V and 0 bases at J, with 12 bases in the middle. Germline V gene data show CDR1 as KGHSH and CDR2 as LQKENI. CDR3: CASSPTVNSNQPQHF. For the CDR3, the DNA is TGTGCCAGCTCGCCTACAGTTAATAGCAATCAGCCCCAGCATTTT.

This clonotype was observed a handful of times. The chain combines TRBV9 with TRBJ2-1; a weak D match, TRBD1 (5 bases). V lost 4 bases to trimming and J lost 2 bases, with 13 bases between them. This CDR3 comprises 15 residues. In germline, CDR1 is SGDLS, CDR2 YYNGEE. The CDR3 bases are TGTGCCAGCAGCCCCGGTGGGGCCCCCTACAATGAGCAGTTCTTC. Its translation: CASSPGGAPYNEQFF. The whole variable domain, remainder taken from reference TRBV9 and TRBJ2-1, is DSGVTQTPKHLITATGQRVTLRCSPRSGDLSVYWYQQSLDQGLQFLIQYYNGEERAKGNILERFSAQQFPDLHSELNLSSLELGDSALYFCASSPGGAPYNEQFFGPGTRLTVL.

This clonotype was seen a handful of times. This chain connects TRBV4-2 to TRBJ2-5; 10 positions match TRBD1. V lost 3 bases to trimming and J lost 1 base; unmatched junction nucleotides: 2. Germline V gene data show CDR1 as LGHNA and CDR2 as YNFKEQ. The CDR3 runs to 15 residues. The CDR3 DNA is TGTGCCAGCAGCCAGTGGGACAGGGGCCAAGAGACCCAGTACTTC. Residues: CASSQWDRGQETQYF.

This clonotype was counted many times. V is TRBV29-1 and J is TRBJ2-7; D is unclear. CDR1 SQVTM and CDR2 ANQGSEA come from the germline V gene. The CDR3 is 12 amino acids. Deletions cut 0 bases from V and 5 bases from J, with 8 bases between. The CDR3 loop reads CSVEDRDHEQYF. In DNA, the CDR3 is TGCAGCGTTGAAGATCGAGACCACGAGCAGTACTTC.

This clonotype was recorded a few times. This chain uses TRBV18 with TRBJ2-3; TRBD1 aligns across 10 bases. The V gene end was trimmed by 3 bases and the J gene end by 2 bases; junction bases not matched to a gene: 11. Germline V CDR1 and CDR2: KGHSH, LQKENI. CDR3 size: 18 residues. The CDR3 loop is CASSPLPMDRGVTDTQYF. For the CDR3, the DNA is TGTGCCAGCTCACCTTTACCAATGGACAGGGGGGTCACAGATACGCAGTATTTT.

V is TRBV5-4 and J is TRBJ2-3, with no clear D. The CDR3 runs 12 residues. The ends were cut back, 7 bases at V and 3 bases at J, with 9 bases in the middle. Looked up from germline, CDR1 is SGHNT and CDR2 is YYREEE (reference sequence). The CDR3, as DNA: TGTGCCAGCCAAGGGCGGACAGATACGCAGTATTTT. Protein sequence: CASQGRTDTQYF.